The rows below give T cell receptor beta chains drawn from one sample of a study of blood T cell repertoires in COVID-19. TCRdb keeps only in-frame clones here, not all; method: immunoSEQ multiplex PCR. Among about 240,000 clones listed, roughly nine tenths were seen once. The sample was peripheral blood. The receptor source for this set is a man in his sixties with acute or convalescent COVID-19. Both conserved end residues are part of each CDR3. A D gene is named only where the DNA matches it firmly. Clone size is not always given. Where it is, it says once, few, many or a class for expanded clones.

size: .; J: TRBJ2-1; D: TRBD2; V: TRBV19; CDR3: CASSILGTSGKNEQFF; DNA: TGTGCCAGTAGTATTTTGGGGACTAGCGGGAAGAATGAGCAGTTCTTC
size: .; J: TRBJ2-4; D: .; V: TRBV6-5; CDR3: CASSYSNGIQYF; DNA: TGTGCCAGCAGTTACTCGAACGGCATTCAGTACTTC
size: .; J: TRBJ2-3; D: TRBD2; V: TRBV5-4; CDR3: CASSLAPQRGGADTQYF; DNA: TGTGCCAGCAGCTTGGCCCCTCAGCGGGGCGGGGCAGATACGCAGTATTTT
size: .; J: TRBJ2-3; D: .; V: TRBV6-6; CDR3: CASSYSNSPDTQYF; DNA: TGTGCCAGCAGTTACTCGAACTCCCCAGATACGCAGTATTTT
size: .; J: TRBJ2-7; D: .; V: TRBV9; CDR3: CASSVGSGTTYEQYF; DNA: TGTGCCAGCAGCGTAGGGTCCGGGACAACCTACGAGCAGTACTTC
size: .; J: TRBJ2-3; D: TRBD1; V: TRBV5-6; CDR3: CASSLGDRALFGTDTQYF; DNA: TGTGCCAGCAGCTTGGGAGACAGGGCCCTTTTCGGCACAGATACGCAGTATTTT
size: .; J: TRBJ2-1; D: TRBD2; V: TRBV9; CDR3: CASSPSGGSYNEQFF; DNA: TGTGCCAGCAGCCCATCGGGGGGCTCCTACAATGAGCAGTTCTTC
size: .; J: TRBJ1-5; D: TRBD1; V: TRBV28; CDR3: CASSLLTQTGSQPQHF; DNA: TGTGCCAGCAGTTTATTGACCCAGACAGGGTCTCAGCCCCAGCATTTT
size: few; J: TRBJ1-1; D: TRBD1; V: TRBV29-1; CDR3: CSVWDRGGTEAFF; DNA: TGCAGCGTATGGGACAGGGGCGGCACTGAAGCTTTCTTT
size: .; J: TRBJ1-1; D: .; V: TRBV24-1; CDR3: CATSDAGGNTEAFF; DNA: TGTGCCACCAGTGATGCCGGTGGGAACACTGAAGCTTTCTTT
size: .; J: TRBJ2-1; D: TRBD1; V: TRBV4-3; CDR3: CASSQDIRTGPYNEQFF; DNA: TGCGCCAGCAGCCAAGATATAAGGACAGGGCCCTACAATGAGCAGTTCTTC
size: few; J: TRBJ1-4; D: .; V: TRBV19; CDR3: CASMSPGRGNEKLFF; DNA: TGTGCCAGTATGTCTCCGGGACGGGGGAATGAAAAACTGTTTTTT
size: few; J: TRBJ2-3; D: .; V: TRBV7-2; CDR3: CASSATGVTDTQYF; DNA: TGTGCCAGCAGCGCGACGGGGGTCACAGATACGCAGTATTTT
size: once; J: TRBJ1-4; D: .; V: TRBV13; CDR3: CASSPGTMGATNEKLFF; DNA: TGTGCCAGCAGCCCCGGGACGATGGGGGCGACTAATGAAAAACTGTTTTTT
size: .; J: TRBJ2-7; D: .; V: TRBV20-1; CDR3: CSASDRLFYEQYF; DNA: TGCAGTGCTAGTGACCGTCTCTTCTACGAGCAGTACTTC
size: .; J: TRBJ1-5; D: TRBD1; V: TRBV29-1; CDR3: CSVETGGGQPQHF; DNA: TGCAGCGTTGAAACAGGGGGCGGGCAGCCCCAGCATTTT
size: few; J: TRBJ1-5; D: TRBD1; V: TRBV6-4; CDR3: CASSRQGGNQPQHF; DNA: TGTGCCAGCAGCCGACAGGGGGGCAATCAGCCCCAGCATTTT